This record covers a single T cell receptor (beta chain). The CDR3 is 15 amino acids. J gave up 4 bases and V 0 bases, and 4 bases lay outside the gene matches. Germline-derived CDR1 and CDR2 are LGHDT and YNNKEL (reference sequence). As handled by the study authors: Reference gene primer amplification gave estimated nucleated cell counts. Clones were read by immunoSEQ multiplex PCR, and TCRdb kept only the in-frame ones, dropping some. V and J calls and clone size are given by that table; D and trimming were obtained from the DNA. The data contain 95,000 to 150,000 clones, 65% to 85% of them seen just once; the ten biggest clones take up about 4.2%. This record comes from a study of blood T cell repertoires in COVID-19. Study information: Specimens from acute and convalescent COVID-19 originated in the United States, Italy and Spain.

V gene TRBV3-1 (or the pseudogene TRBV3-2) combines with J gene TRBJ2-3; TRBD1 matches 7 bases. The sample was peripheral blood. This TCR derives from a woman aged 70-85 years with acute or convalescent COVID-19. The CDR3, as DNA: TGTGCCAGCAGCCAAGACCAAGGGGGCGCAGATACGCAGTATTTT. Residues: CASSQDQGGADTQYF.